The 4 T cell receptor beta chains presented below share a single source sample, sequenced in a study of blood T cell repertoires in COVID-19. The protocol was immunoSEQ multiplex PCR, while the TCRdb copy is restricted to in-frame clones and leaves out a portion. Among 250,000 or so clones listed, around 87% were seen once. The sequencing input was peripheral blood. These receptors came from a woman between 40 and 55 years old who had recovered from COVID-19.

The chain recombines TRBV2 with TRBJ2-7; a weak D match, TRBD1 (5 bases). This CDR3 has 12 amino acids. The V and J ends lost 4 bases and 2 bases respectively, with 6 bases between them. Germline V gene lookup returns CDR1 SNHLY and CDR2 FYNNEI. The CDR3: CASSATAYEQYF. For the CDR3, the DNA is TGTGCCAGCAGTGCGACAGCCTACGAGCAGTACTTC.

DNA of the CDR3: TGCGCCAGCAGCTTCGACCCTGAGGCAGAGCAGTACTTC. Its translation is CASSFDPEAEQYF. This rearrangement joins TRBV5-1 to TRBJ2-7; D uncertain. The CDR3 loop spans 13 amino acids. Looked up from germline, CDR1 is SGHRS and CDR2 is YFSETQ. Between the trimmed V and J ends, which lost 2 bases and 7 bases, there was a span of 13 bases.

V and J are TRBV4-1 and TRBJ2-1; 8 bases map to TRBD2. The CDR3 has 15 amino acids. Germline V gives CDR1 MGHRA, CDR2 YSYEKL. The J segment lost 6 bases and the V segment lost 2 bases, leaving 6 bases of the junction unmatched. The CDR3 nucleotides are TGCGCCAGCAGCCAACCCGGGACTAGGTCCAATGAGCAGTTCTTC. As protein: CASSQPGTRSNEQFF.

In nucleotides, the CDR3 is TGTGCTAGTGGTCCACAGGGTGCCGATCAGCCCCAGCATTTT. This encodes CASGPQGADQPQHF. The rearrangement links TRBV12-5 to TRBJ1-5; the D gene is possibly TRBD1 (6 bases). The CDR3 totals 14 residues. CDR1 LGHNT and CDR2 FRNRAP come from the germline V gene. V was cut by 5 bases and J by 5 bases, with 13 bases left in between.